The 28 T cell receptor beta chains below come from one sample, sequenced in a study of blood T cell repertoires in COVID-19. The protocol was immunoSEQ multiplex PCR, while the TCRdb copy is restricted to in-frame clones and leaves out a portion. The profile shows 250,000 to 350,000 clones, approximately 90% of them singletons. Sequencing used peripheral blood. These receptors originate from a woman aged 55-70 years with acute or convalescent COVID-19.

The gene calls are TRBV3-1 (or the pseudogene TRBV3-2) and TRBJ2-7; TRBD2 matches 7 bases. The CDR3 is 17 amino acids. Trimming took 4 bases from V and 3 from J; bases not matched to a gene: 15. The germline V gene has CDR1 LGHDT and CDR2 YNNKEL (reference sequence). The CDR3 loop is CASSPSPGRGDGYEQYF. The DNA of the CDR3 is TGTGCCAGCAGCCCTTCCCCGGGACGGGGGGACGGCTACGAGCAGTACTTC.

The chain recombines TRBV12-3 or TRBV12-4 with TRBJ1-4, with 7 positions matching TRBD1. The CDR3 contains 13 residues. Trimming at V came to 3 bases and at J to 7 bases, leaving 2 bases not matched to a gene. CDR3 DNA: TGTGCCAGCAGTTTTCGGACAGGTGAAAAACTGTTTTTT. Its protein is CASSFRTGEKLFF.

The gene calls are TRBV7-8 and TRBJ1-4, with unresolved D. The CDR3 has 16 amino acids. V shed 5 bases and J shed 0 bases, with 13 bases lying between them. Per germline, CDR1 SGHVS and CDR2 FQNEAQ. The CDR3 reads CASSRQLHATNEKLFF. CDR3 coding DNA: TGTGCCAGCAGCCGGCAACTGCATGCAACTAATGAAAAACTGTTTTTT.

This chain uses TRBV7-3 with TRBJ1-6, with TRBD1 identical over 9 bases. The CDR3 is made up of 15 amino acids. The V and J ends lost 5 bases and 3 bases, in that order; junction bases with no gene match: 2. From germline, CDR1 is SGHTA and CDR2 FQGTGA. The DNA of the CDR3 is TGTGCCAGCAGCCCGGACAGGGGCTATAATTCACCCCTCCACTTT. Protein product: CASSPDRGYNSPLHF.

V gene TRBV28 combines with J gene TRBJ2-7, with TRBD2 matching 7 bases. Germline assignment: CDR1 MDHEN and CDR2 SYDVKM. The CDR3 runs 15 residues. V gave up 6 bases and J gave up 3 bases; unmatched junction bases: 11. Written as DNA, the CDR3 is TGTGCCAGCAGCTTCGGGCTAGCGGATATCTACGAGCAGTACTTC. As protein: CASSFGLADIYEQYF.

This clone appeared a single time. The junction differs from germline at one of its ends, possibly a read error. This chain connects TRBV7-8 to TRBJ1-2, with D uncertain. The CDR3 loop spans 11 amino acids. Germline CDR1 is SGHVS and CDR2 is FQNEAQ. The CDR3 here is CASSPGIPQSF. CDR3 nucleotide sequence: TGTGCCAGCAGCCCGGGGATTCCGCAGTCCTTC.

V gene TRBV3-1 (or the pseudogene TRBV3-2) combines with J gene TRBJ2-1, with D perhaps TRBD1 (6 bases). Deletions cut 4 bases from V and 4 bases from J, with 17 bases between. This CDR3 spans 16 amino acids. Germline assignment: CDR1 LGHDT and CDR2 YNNKEL (reference sequence). CDR3 sequence reads: CASSPTNHREYNEQFF. The CDR3 DNA follows: TGTGCCAGCAGCCCTACAAACCACAGGGAGTACAATGAGCAGTTCTTC.

The CDR3 nucleotides are TGTGCCAGCGCCCGGACAGGCGGAAATCAGCCCCAGCATTTT. This gives the protein CASARTGGNQPQHF. The genes are TRBV28 and TRBJ1-5, with 7 bases fitting TRBD1. Germline-derived CDR1 and CDR2 are MDHEN and SYDVKM. The junction had 8 bases not matched to a gene; V was cut back by 8 bases and J by 4 bases. The CDR3 runs to 14 residues.

The chain combines TRBV5-7 with TRBJ2-1; D perhaps matches TRBD2 (5 bases). TRBV5-7 has ORF status, its function being uncertain. This CDR3 contains 16 residues. Trimming took off 1 base at V and 2 bases at J, with 13 bases between the two ends. This CDR3 is CASSLRWTGTYNEQFF. The DNA for the CDR3 is TGTGCCAGCAGCTTGAGATGGACGGGGACCTACAATGAGCAGTTCTTC.

Note on this clone: In the same sample, other DNA sequences code for this CDR3. This chain links TRBV5-1 with TRBJ2-1, with TRBD2 as a possible D gene (6 bases). Germline-derived CDR1 and CDR2 are SGHRS and YFSETQ. The CDR3 has 15 amino acids. V gave up 4 bases and J gave up 1 base, with 12 bases separating them. CDR3 in DNA: TGCGCCAGCAGCCCCTCCGGGACTTCCTACAATGAGCAGTTCTTC. It codes for CASSPSGTSYNEQFF.

The V and J genes are TRBV5-1 and TRBJ2-7, with 9 positions matching TRBD2. CDR1 SGHRS and CDR2 YFSETQ come from the germline V gene. CDR3 length: 13 residues. V lost 9 bases and J lost 7; bases outside the gene matches: 11. CDR3 DNA: TGCGCCACCTCAGAGGCGGGAGGGAGTGAGCAGTACTTC. Encoded protein: CATSEAGGSEQYF.

This rearrangement joins TRBV7-2 to TRBJ1-5; 11 bases are a match to TRBD1. CDR1 SGHTA and CDR2 FQGNSA come from the germline V gene. With 1 base clipped from V and 4 bases from J, the junction kept 0 bases outside the gene matches. This CDR3 comprises 15 residues. The CDR3: CASSLGDRGNQPQHF. CDR3 DNA: TGTGCCAGCAGCTTAGGGGACAGGGGGAATCAGCCCCAGCATTTT.

In this sample, this clone turned up once. The CDR3 coding sequence is TGTGCCAGCAGCTTGGCCTACAGAATCTCCTACGAGCAGTACTTC. Translation: CASSLAYRISYEQYF. The rearrangement joins TRBV5-5 to TRBJ2-7; D not certain. Trimming left V 0 bases short and J 0 bases short, with 10 bases between. This CDR3 region has 15 residues. From germline, CDR1 is SGHKS and CDR2 YYEKEE (reference sequence).

The chain recombines TRBV7-6 with TRBJ2-7; 16 bases line up with TRBD2. The CDR3 runs to 17 residues. V dropped 5 bases and J dropped 6; count of bases not matched to a gene: 10. Looked up from germline, CDR1 is SGHVS and CDR2 is FNYEAQ. CDR3 DNA: TGTGCCAGCAGCGGACCGGGACTAGCGGGAGGGGTCGGCGAGCAGTACTTC. Translated, it gives CASSGPGLAGGVGEQYF.

This chain joins TRBV7-8 and TRBJ2-7, with 8 positions matching TRBD1. The length of the CDR3 is 14 residues. V shed 4 bases, J shed 5 bases, and the junction held 7 bases outside the gene matches. Germline values: CDR1 SGHVS, CDR2 FQNEAQ. CDR3 coding DNA: TGTGCCAGCAGCTCGGACAGGGATTCCCACGAGCAGTACTTC. Its translation is CASSSDRDSHEQYF.

The chain has TRBV7-2 and TRBJ1-1; D is unclear. The CDR3 extends over 16 amino acids. In germline, CDR1 is SGHTA, CDR2 FQGNSA. V was cut by 1 base and J by 4 bases, with 16 bases left in between. Written as DNA, the CDR3 is TGTGCCAGCAGCTTAGGCGGTTGGGTTCGGGGCACTGAAGCTTTCTTT. Amino acids: CASSLGGWVRGTEAFF. Complete variable domain (other parts from reference TRBV7-2 and TRBJ1-1): GAGVSQSPSNKVTEKGKDVELRCDPISGHTALYWYRQSLGQGLEFLIYFQGNSAPDKSGLPSDRFSAERTGGSVSTLTIQRTQQEDSAVYLCASSLGGWVRGTEAFFGQGTRLTVV.

The chain joins TRBV7-2 to TRBJ2-5, with D possibly being TRBD2 (6 bases). Trimming cost V 5 bases and J 5 bases, with 18 bases left between them. Germline CDR1 reads SGHTA; CDR2 reads FQGNSA. The CDR3 sequence is 15 residues long. The DNA of the CDR3 is TGTGCCAGCAGCCAGCCATGGGGAGGAGGTGAGACCCAGTACTTC. Translated: CASSQPWGGGETQYF.

The chain carries TRBV4-3 and TRBJ1-3, with D perhaps TRBD1 (5 bases). Trimming took off 3 bases at V and 4 bases at J, with 13 bases between the two ends. From germline, CDR1 is LGHNA and CDR2 YSLEER. CDR3 length equals 15 residues. The CDR3 loop is CASSQGTSPGNTIYF. The CDR3, as DNA: TGCGCCAGCAGCCAGGGGACTTCTCCGGGAAACACCATATATTTT.

The chain has TRBV11-2 and TRBJ1-1; the D gene is possibly TRBD1 (6 bases). The V end was cut by 0 bases, the J end by 0 bases, with 17 bases between. CDR3 length equals 18 residues. CDR1 and CDR2 from the germline V gene are SGHAT and FQNNGV. The CDR3 DNA follows: TGTGCCAGCAGCTTAGATGTGTGGGGGCCCTCAATGAACACTGAAGCTTTCTTT. It encodes CASSLDVWGPSMNTEAFF.

The V call is TRBV9, the J call TRBJ2-1; tentatively, D is TRBD1 (6 bases). CDR1 and CDR2 from the germline V gene are SGDLS and YYNGEE. The CDR3 covers 15 residues. The V end was cut by 4 bases, the J end by 8 bases, with 19 bases between. The CDR3 here is CASSPPGDFSDEQFF. CDR3 nucleotide sequence: TGTGCCAGCAGCCCTCCAGGGGATTTTTCCGATGAGCAGTTCTTC.

The chain is built from TRBV7-2 and TRBJ1-1, with 11 bases fitting TRBD1. The CDR3 is 15 residues long. The trim removed 4 bases at V and 7 bases at J, leaving 8 bases unmatched. The germline V gene has CDR1 SGHTA and CDR2 FQGNSA. DNA of the CDR3: TGTGCCAGCAGCTCAATGGGACAGGGGGGGAGTGAAGCTTTCTTT. Protein sequence: CASSSMGQGGSEAFF.

The gene calls are TRBV6-1 and TRBJ1-5; D perhaps matches TRBD1 (6 bases). The CDR3 is made up of 14 amino acids. V was cut by 2 bases and J by 9 bases, with 14 bases left in between. Germline loops: CDR1 MNHNS, CDR2 SASEGT. The CDR3 here is CASSELQGLGPQHF. DNA for the CDR3: TGTGCCAGCAGTGAATTACAGGGCCTCGGGCCCCAGCATTTT.

This clone was found a few times. The chain links TRBV28 to TRBJ1-5; 7 nucleotides line up with TRBD1. The germline V gene has CDR1 MDHEN and CDR2 SYDVKM. The CDR3 length is 17 residues. The V and J ends lost 4 bases and 0 bases, in that order; junction bases with no gene match: 9. The CDR3 here is CASSSPRDSISNQPQHF. The DNA for the CDR3 is TGTGCCAGCAGTTCCCCCCGGGACAGCATTAGCAATCAGCCCCAGCATTTT.

In its sample, this clone was seen a few times. The V gene is TRBV11-2, the J gene TRBJ2-7; D call uncertain. V was trimmed by 5 bases and J by 6 bases, leaving 11 bases between them. This CDR3 is built from 12 residues. Germline CDR1 reads SGHAT; CDR2 reads FQNNGV. This chain's CDR3 is CASSPLASEQYF. As DNA, the CDR3 is TGTGCCAGCAGCCCCTTGGCATCCGAGCAGTACTTC.

V is TRBV18 and J is TRBJ2-1; D is perhaps TRBD2 (6 bases). CDR1 KGHSH and CDR2 LQKENI come from the germline V gene. The CDR3 is made up of 15 amino acids. Trimming removed 4 bases from V and 0 bases from J, with 10 bases in between. The CDR3 DNA reads TGTGCCAGCTCACTTCTAGCGAACTCCTACAATGAGCAGTTCTTC. Protein: CASSLLANSYNEQFF. Based on the CDR3 plus reference TRBV18 and TRBJ2-1, the full variable domain is NAGVMQNPRHLVRRRGQEARLRCSPMKGHSHVYWYRQLPEEGLKFMVYLQKENIIDESGMPKERFSAEFPKEGPSILRIQQVVRGDSAAYFCASSLLANSYNEQFFGPGTRLTVL.

The V gene is TRBV28, the J gene TRBJ2-7; 8 nucleotides agree with TRBD1. Trimming at V came to 5 bases and at J to 3 bases, leaving 9 bases not matched to a gene. This CDR3 is built from 15 residues. Germline V gene data show CDR1 as MDHEN and CDR2 as SYDVKM. The CDR3 DNA reads as TGTGCCAGCAGTAGATTAGGACAGGGAAGCTACGAGCAGTACTTC. As protein: CASSRLGQGSYEQYF.

The rearrangement joins TRBV2 to TRBJ2-1; 9 bases align to TRBD2. Germline V lookup: CDR1 SNHLY, CDR2 FYNNEI. V gave up 6 bases and J gave up 4 bases; unmatched junction bases: 16. This CDR3 region has 18 residues. CDR3 in amino acids: CASSEFPKAGGSYNEQFF. In DNA form, the CDR3 reads TGTGCCAGCAGCGAATTCCCTAAAGCGGGAGGATCATACAATGAGCAGTTCTTC.

This clone was recorded only once. This chain joins TRBV27 and TRBJ1-5, with 12 positions matching TRBD1. V shed 5 bases and J 9 bases; nucleotides not matched to a gene: 8. Germline assignment: CDR1 MNHEY and CDR2 SMNVEV (reference sequence). The CDR3 is 15 amino acids. CDR3 protein: CASSPGTGGEGPQHF. The CDR3 region has the DNA TGTGCCAGCAGTCCCGGGACAGGGGGCGAGGGGCCCCAGCATTTT.